In this sample, the clone carrying this T cell receptor beta chain turned up a few times. TCRdb redid the calling of the RT-PCR reads with MiXCR, one entry per CDR3 protein. The sample includes 550,000 to 750,000 distinct CDR3 sequences, 13% to 15% of them seen just once. The sample consisted of memory CD4+ T cells from blood. The receptor was derived from a female donor in good health, serving as a healthy control.

Written as DNA, the CDR3 is TGTGCCAGCAGATCCCAGCGGGACTCCTACAATGAGCAGTTCTTC. Residues: CASRSQRDSYNEQFF. The rearrangement uses TRBV7-2 and TRBJ2-1; 7 nucleotides align to TRBD2. This CDR3 spans 15 amino acids. Germline CDR1 is SGHTA and CDR2 is FQGNSA. V gave up 6 bases and J gave up 0 bases; unmatched junction bases: 5.